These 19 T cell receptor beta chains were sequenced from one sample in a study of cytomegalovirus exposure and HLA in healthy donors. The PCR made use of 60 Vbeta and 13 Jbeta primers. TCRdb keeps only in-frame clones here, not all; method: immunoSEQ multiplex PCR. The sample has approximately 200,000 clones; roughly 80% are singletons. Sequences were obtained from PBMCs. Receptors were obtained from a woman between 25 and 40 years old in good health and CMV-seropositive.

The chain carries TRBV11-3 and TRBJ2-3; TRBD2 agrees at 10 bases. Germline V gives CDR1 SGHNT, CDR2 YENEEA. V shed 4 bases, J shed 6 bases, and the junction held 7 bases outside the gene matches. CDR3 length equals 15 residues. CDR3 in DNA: TGTGCCAGCAGCTCTGGAACTAGCGGGGCCGATACGCAGTATTTT. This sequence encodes CASSSGTSGADTQYF.

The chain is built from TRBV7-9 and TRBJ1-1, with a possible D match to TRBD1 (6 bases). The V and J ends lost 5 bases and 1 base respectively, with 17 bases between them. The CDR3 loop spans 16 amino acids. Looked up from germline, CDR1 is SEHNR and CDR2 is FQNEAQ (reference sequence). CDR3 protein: CASSATVWTANTEAFF. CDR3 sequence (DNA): TGTGCCAGCAGCGCGACAGTTTGGACAGCGAACACTGAAGCTTTCTTT. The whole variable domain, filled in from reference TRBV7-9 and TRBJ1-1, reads DTGVSQNPRHKITKRGQNVTFRCDPISEHNRLYWYRQTLGQGPEFLTYFQNEAQLEKSRLLSDRFSAERPKGSFSTLEIQRTEQGDSAMYLCASSATVWTANTEAFFGQGTRLTVV.

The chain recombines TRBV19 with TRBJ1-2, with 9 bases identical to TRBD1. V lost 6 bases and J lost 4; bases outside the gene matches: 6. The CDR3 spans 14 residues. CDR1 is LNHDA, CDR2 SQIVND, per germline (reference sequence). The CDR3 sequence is CASRTGGLSYGYTF. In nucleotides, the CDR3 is TGTGCCAGTAGAACAGGGGGCCTCTCCTATGGCTACACCTTC.

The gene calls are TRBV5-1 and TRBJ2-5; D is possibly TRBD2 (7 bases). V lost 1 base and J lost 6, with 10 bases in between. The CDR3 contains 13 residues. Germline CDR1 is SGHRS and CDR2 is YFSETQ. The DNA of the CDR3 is TGCGCCAGCAGCTTGAGGGGGGGGCAGACCCAGTACTTC. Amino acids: CASSLRGGQTQYF.

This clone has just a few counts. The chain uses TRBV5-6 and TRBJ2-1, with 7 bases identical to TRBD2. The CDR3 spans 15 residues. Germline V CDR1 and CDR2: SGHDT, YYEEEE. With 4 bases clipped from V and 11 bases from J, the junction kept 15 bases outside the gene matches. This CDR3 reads CASSPAGTIPYQQFF. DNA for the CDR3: TGTGCCAGCAGCCCCGCCGGGACTATTCCCTATCAGCAGTTCTTC.

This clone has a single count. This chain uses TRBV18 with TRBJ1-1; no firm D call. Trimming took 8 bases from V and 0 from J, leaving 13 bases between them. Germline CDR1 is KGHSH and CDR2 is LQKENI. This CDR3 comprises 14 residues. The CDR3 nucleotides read TGTGCCAGCACGCCCACCAACATGAACACTGAAGCTTTCTTT. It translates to CASTPTNMNTEAFF.

CDR3 bases: TGTGCCAGCAGCTTGCGGGGGGGTGGTGAGCAGTTCTTC. Its translation is CASSLRGGGEQFF. The V gene is TRBV11-2, the J gene TRBJ2-1, with 9 bases that match TRBD2. This CDR3 is 13 amino acids long. V shed 3 bases, J shed 9 bases, and the junction held 3 bases outside the gene matches. CDR1 is SGHAT and CDR2 is FQNNGV in the germline V gene.

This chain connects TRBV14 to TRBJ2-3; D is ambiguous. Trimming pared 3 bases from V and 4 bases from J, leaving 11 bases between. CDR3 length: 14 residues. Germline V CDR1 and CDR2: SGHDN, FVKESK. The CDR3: CASSHVMGADTQYF. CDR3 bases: TGTGCCAGCAGCCATGTTATGGGCGCAGATACGCAGTATTTT. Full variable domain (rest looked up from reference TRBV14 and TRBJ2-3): EAGVTQFPSHSVIEKGQTVTLRCDPISGHDNLYWYRRVMGKEIKFLLHFVKESKQDESGMPNNRFLAERTGGTYSTLKVQPAELEDSGVYFCASSHVMGADTQYFGPGTRLTVL.

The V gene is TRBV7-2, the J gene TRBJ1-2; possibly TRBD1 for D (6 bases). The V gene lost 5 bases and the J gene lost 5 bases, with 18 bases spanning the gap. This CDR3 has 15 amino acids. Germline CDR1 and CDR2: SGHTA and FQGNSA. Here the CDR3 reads CASSLLRVGGYGYTF. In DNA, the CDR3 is TGTGCCAGCAGCCTCCTCCGGGTAGGGGGATATGGCTACACCTTC.

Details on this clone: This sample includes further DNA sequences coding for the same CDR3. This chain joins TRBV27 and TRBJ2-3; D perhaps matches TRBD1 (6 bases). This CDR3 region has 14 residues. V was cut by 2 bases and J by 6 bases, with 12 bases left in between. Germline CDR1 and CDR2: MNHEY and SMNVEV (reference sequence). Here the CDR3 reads CASSLGRGSDTQYF. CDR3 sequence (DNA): TGTGCCAGCAGTTTAGGCAGGGGTAGCGATACGCAGTATTTT.

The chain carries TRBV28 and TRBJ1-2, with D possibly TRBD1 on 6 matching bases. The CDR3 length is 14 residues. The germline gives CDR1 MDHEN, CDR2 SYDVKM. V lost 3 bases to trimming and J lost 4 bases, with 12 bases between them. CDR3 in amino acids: CASSLGAPFYGYTF. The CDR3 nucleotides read TGTGCCAGCAGTTTGGGGGCTCCGTTCTATGGCTACACCTTC.

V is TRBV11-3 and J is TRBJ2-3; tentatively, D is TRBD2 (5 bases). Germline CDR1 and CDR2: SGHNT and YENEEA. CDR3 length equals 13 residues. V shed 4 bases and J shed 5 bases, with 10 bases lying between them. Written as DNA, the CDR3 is TGTGCCAGCAGCTCAGGACTCGAAGATACGCAGTATTTT. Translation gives CASSSGLEDTQYF. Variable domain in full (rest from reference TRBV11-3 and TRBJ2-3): EAGVVQSPRYKIIEKKQPVAFWCNPISGHNTLYWYLQNLGQGPELLIRYENEEAVDDSQLPKDRFSAERLKGVDSTLKIQPAELGDSAVYLCASSSGLEDTQYFGPGTRLTVL.

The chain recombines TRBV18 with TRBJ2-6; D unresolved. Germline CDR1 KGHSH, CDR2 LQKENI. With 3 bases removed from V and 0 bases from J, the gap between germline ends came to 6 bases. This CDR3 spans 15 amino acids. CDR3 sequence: CASSPTYSGANVLTF. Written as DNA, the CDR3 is TGTGCCAGCTCACCGACTTACTCTGGGGCCAACGTCCTGACTTTC.

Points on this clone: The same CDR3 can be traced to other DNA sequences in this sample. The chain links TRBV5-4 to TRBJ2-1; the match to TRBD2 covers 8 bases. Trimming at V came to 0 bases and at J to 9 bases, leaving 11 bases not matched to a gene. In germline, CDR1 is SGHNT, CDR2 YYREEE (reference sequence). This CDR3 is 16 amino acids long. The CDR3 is CASSLDPGAGGSEQFF. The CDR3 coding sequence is TGTGCCAGCAGCTTGGATCCTGGGGCGGGAGGTAGTGAGCAGTTCTTC.

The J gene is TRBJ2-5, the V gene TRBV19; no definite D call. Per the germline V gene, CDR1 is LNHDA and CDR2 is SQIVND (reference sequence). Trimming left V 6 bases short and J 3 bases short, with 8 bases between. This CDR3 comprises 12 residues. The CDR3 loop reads CASRAQEETQYF. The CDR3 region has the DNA TGTGCCAGTAGAGCCCAGGAAGAGACCCAGTACTTC.

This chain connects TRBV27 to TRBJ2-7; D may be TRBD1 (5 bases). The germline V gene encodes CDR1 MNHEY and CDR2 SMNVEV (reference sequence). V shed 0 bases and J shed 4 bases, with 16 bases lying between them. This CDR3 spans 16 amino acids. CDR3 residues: CASSLSVYRLEYEQYF. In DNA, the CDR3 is TGTGCCAGCAGTTTATCGGTCTACAGGCTGGAGTACGAGCAGTACTTC.

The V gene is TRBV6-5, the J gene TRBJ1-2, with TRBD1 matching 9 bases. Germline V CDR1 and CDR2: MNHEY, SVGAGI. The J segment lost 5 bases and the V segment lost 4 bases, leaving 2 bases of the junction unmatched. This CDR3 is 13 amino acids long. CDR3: CASSFGQGYGYTF. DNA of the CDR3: TGTGCCAGCAGTTTCGGACAGGGGTATGGCTACACCTTC.

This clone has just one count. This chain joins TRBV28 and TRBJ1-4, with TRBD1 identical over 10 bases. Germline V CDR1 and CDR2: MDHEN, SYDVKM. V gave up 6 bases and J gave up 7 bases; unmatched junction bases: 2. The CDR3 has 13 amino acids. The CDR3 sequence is CASRGDRGEKLFF. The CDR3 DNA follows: TGTGCCAGCAGGGGGGACAGGGGTGAAAAACTGTTTTTT. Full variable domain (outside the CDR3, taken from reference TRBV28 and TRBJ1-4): DVKVTQSSRYLVKRTGEKVFLECVQDMDHENMFWYRQDPGLGLRLIYFSYDVKMKEKGDIPEGYSVSREKKERFSLILESASTNQTSMYLCASRGDRGEKLFFGSGTQLSVL.

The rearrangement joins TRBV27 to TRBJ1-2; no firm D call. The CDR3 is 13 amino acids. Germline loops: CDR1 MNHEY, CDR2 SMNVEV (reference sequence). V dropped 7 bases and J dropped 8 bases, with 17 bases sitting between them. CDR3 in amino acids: CASTNPSSGGYTF. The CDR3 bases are TGTGCCAGCACTAACCCCTCCTCGGGGGGCTACACCTTC.